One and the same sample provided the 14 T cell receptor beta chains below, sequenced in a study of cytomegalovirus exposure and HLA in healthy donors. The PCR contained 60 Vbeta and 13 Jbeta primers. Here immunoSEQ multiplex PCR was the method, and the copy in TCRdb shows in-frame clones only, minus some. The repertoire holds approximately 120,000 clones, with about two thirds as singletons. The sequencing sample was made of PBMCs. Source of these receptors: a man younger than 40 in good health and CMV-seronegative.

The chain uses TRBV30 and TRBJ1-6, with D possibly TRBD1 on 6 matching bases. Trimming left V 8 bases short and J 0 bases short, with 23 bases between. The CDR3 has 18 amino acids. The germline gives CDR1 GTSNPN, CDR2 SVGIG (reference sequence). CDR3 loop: CAGARGRGSSSYNSPLHF. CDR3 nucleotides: TGTGCCGGGGCGAGAGGTAGGGGGTCAAGCTCCTATAATTCACCCCTCCACTTT.

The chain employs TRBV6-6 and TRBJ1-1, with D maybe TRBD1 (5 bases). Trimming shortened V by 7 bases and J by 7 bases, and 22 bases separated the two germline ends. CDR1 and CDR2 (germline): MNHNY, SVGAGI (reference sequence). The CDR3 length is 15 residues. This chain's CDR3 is CASTKRAGYRIEAFF. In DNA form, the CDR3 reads TGTGCCAGCACTAAGCGGGCAGGGTATAGGATTGAAGCTTTCTTT.

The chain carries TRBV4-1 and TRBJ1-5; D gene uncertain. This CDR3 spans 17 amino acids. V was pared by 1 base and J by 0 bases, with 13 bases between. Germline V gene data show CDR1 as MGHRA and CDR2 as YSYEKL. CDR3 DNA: TGCGCCAGCAGCCAAGCCCCGATCTTCTATAGCAATCAGCCCCAGCATTTT. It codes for CASSQAPIFYSNQPQHF.

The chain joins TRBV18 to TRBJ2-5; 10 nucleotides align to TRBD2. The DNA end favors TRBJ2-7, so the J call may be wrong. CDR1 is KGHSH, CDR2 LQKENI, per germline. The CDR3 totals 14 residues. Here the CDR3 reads CASSPRTSGHEQYF. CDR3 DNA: TGTGCCAGCTCACCAAGGACTAGCGGCCACGAGCAGTACTTC.

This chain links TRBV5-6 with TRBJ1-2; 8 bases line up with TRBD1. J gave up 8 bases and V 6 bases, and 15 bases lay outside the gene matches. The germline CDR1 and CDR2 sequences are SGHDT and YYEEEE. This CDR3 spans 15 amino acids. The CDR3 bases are TGTGCCAGCACCGGGAGGTCCAGGGGGCTTTGGGGCTACACCTTC. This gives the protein CASTGRSRGLWGYTF. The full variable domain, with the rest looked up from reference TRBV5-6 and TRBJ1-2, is DAGVTQSPTHLIKTRGQQVTLRCSPKSGHDTVSWYQQALGQGPQFIFQYYEEEERQRGNFPDRFSGHQFPNYSSELNVNALLLGDSALYLCASTGRSRGLWGYTFGSGTRLTVV.

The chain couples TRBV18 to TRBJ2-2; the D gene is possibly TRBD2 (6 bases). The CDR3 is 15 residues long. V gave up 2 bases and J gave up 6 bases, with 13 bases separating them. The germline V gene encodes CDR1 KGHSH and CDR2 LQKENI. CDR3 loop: CASSPAGWVAGELFF. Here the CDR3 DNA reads TGTGCCAGCTCACCAGCGGGGTGGGTCGCCGGGGAGCTGTTTTTT. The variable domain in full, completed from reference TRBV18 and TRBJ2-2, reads NAGVMQNPRHLVRRRGQEARLRCSPMKGHSHVYWYRQLPEEGLKFMVYLQKENIIDESGMPKERFSAEFPKEGPSILRIQQVVRGDSAAYFCASSPAGWVAGELFFGEGSRLTVL.

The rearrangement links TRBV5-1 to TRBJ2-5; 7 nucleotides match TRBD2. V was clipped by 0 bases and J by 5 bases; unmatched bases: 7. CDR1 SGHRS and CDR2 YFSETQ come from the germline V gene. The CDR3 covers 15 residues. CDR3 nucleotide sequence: TGCGCCAGCAGCTTGGCCAGCGGGAACCCGGAGACCCAGTACTTC. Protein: CASSLASGNPETQYF. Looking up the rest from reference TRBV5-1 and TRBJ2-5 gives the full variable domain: KAGVTQTPRYLIKTRGQQVTLSCSPISGHRSVSWYQQTPGQGLQFLFEYFSETQRNKGNFPGRFSGRQFSNSRSEMNVSTLELGDSALYLCASSLASGNPETQYFGPGTRLLVL.

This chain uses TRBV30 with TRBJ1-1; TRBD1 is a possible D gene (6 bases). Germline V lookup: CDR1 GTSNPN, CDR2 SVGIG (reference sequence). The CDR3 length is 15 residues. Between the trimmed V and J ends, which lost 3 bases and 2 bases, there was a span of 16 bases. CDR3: CAWRPDPGTNTEAFF. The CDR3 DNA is TGTGCCTGGAGGCCAGACCCCGGGACAAACACTGAAGCTTTCTTT.

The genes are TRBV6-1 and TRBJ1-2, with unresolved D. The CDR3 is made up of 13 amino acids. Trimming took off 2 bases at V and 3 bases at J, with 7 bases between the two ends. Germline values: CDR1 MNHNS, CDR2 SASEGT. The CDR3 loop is CASSEQRDYGYTF. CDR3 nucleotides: TGTGCCAGCAGTGAACAGAGGGACTATGGCTACACCTTC.

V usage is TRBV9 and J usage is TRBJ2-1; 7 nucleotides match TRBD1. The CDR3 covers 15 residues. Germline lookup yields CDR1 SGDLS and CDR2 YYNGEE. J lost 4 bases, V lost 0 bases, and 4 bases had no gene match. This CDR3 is CASSVAGQRYNEQFF. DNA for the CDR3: TGTGCCAGCAGCGTAGCGGGACAGAGATACAATGAGCAGTTCTTC.

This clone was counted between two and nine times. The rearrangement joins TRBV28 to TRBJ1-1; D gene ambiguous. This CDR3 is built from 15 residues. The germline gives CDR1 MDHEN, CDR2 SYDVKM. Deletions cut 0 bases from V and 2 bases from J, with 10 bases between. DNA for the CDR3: TGTGCCAGCAGTTTATGCAACGGGGTAAACACTGAAGCTTTCTTT. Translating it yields CASSLCNGVNTEAFF.

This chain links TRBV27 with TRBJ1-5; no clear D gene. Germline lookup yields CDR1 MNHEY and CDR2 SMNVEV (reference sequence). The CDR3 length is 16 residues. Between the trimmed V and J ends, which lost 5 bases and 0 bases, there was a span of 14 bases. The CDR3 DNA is TGTGCCAGCAGTCCCGGTGTGTCCGGTAGCAATCAGCCCCAGCATTTT. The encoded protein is CASSPGVSGSNQPQHF.

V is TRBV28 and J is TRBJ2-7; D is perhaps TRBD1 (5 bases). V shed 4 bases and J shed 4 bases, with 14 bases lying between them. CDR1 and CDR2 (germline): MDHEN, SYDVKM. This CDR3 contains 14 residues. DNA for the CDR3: TGTGCCAGCAGTTCACCTACCCAGGGTTACGAGCAGTACTTC. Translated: CASSSPTQGYEQYF.

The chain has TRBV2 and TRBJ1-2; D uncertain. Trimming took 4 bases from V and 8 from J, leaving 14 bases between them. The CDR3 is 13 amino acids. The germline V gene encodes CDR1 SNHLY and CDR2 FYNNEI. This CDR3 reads CASSGHLLWGYTF. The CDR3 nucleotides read TGTGCCAGCAGTGGCCACCTCCTATGGGGCTACACCTTC.